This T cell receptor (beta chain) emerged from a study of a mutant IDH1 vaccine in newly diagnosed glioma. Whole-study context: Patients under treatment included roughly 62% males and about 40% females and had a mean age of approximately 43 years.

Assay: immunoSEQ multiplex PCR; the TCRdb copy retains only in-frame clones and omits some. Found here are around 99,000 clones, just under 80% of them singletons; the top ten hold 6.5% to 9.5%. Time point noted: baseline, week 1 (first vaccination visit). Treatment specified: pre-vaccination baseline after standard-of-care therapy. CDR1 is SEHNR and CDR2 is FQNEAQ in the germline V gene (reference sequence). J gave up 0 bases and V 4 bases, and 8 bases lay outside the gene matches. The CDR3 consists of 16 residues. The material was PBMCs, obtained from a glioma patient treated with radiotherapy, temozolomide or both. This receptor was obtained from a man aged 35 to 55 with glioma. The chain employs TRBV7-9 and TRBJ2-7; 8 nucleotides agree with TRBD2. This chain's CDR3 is CASSSPAGGASYEQYF. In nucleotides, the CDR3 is TGTGCCAGCAGCTCCCCCGCCGGGGGGGCCTCCTACGAGCAGTACTTC.